This paragraph reports one T cell receptor beta chain. Its specificity is unknown. The sample originates from a study of cytomegalovirus exposure and HLA in healthy donors. Whole-study findings and limits: Later work found most CMV-associated TCR beta chains apparently HLA-restricted.

The donors comprised healthy bone marrow donors. Researchers ran the PCR with 60 Vbeta and 13 Jbeta primers. Only in-frame clones appear in the TCRdb table, and some are missing; sequencing was by immunoSEQ multiplex PCR. This sample yields over 150,000 clones, of which about four fifths are seen a single time; approximately 8% belongs to the top ten. V was shortened by 5 bases and J by 1 base, with 14 bases between the two germline ends. Germline CDR1 reads SGHTA; CDR2 reads FQGNSA. The CDR3 is 15 amino acids. This sequence originates from a man younger than 40 in good health and CMV-seropositive. J is TRBJ2-5 and V is TRBV7-2; tentative D call: TRBD2 (5 bases). Sequenced material: PBMCs. Here the CDR3 reads CASSPLPGFQETQYF. The CDR3 DNA is TGTGCCAGCAGCCCCCTACCGGGGTTCCAAGAGACCCAGTACTTC.